Listed below are T cell receptor beta chains from one sample, sequenced in a study of beta chain features in type 1 diabetes. Repertoires were generated with immunoSEQ multiplex PCR, while TCRdb's copy carries only in-frame clones and drops some. Counted here are more than 200,000 clones, under 20% occurring once; the ten biggest clones make up approximately 0.086%. The sequenced material came from naive CD4+ T cells from blood. These TCRs come from a young man with type 1 diabetes. CDR3s include the opening cysteine and the closing phenylalanine or tryptophan. The D gene is left open where the match is weak. Only part of the rows carry a size: once, few, many, or a class if the clone is expanded.

clone size,D gene,J gene,V gene,CDR3 DNA,CDR3 protein
few,.,TRBJ1-1,TRBV10-3,TGTGCCATCAGTACAGGGATTAACACTGAAGCTTTCTTT,CAISTGINTEAFF
.,.,TRBJ1-1,TRBV29-1,TGCAGCGTCCACAGGGTTATGAACACTGAAGCTTTCTTT,CSVHRVMNTEAFF
.,TRBD2,TRBJ2-7,TRBV29-1,TGCAGCGTTGAACGATTGCGGGGGGACCCCCTTCACGAGCAGTACTTC,CSVERLRGDPLHEQYF
few,TRBD2,TRBJ2-1,TRBV11-1,TGTGCCAGCAGCTGGGGACTAGCGGACGGGAATGAGCAGTTCTTC,CASSWGLADGNEQFF
few,TRBD2,TRBJ2-5,TRBV25-1,TGTGCCAGCAGTTCCAGCGGGAGAGGGGAGACCCAGTACTTC,CASSSSGRGETQYF
.,.,TRBJ2-3,TRBV18,TGTGCCAGCTCACCAAAGGAGGGTTTAGCAGATACGCAGTATTTT,CASSPKEGLADTQYF
.,TRBD2,TRBJ2-1,TRBV19,TGTGCCAGTAGTATTGCTGGGACTAGCGACAATGAGCAGTTCTTC,CASSIAGTSDNEQFF
.,.,TRBJ1-2,TRBV5-4,TGTGCCAGCAGCTTGTGGCAGGGGAACTATGGCTACACCTTC,CASSLWQGNYGYTF
.,.,TRBJ2-6,TRBV9,TGTGCCAGCAGCCCCGGCCACTCTGGGGCCAACGTCCTGACTTTC,CASSPGHSGANVLTF
.,TRBD2,TRBJ2-3,TRBV5-1,TGCGCCAGCAGCGGAGCCGGGACTAGGAACACAGATACGCAGTATTTT,CASSGAGTRNTDTQYF
few,.,TRBJ2-1,TRBV11-2,TGTGCCAGCAGCTCCTACTTGAAGCAGTTCTTC,CASSSYLKQFF
.,.,TRBJ2-1,TRBV9,TGTGCCAGCAGCGTAGAGGCGTCTAGTAGGGATGAGCAGTTCTTC,CASSVEASSRDEQFF
few,TRBD1,TRBJ2-5,TRBV18,TGTGCCAGCTCACGCGGACAGGGGCAAGAGACCCAGTACTTC,CASSRGQGQETQYF
once,.,TRBJ2-7,TRBV7-6,TGTGCCAGCAGCTTATATAGGGGCAACTCCTACGAGCAGTACTTC,CASSLYRGNSYEQYF
few,.,TRBJ2-3,TRBV4-1,TGCGCCAGCAGCCAAGATAAAGGGGGAGTCACAGATACGCAGTATTTT,CASSQDKGGVTDTQYF
few,.,TRBJ2-7,TRBV19,TGTGCCAGTAGTATATCGGGGGCGAACTACGAGCAGTACTTC,CASSISGANYEQYF
.,TRBD1,TRBJ2-7,TRBV23-1,TGCGCCAGCACCCGGGACAGGGGGCTGTACGAGCAGTACTTC,CASTRDRGLYEQYF
.,.,TRBJ1-5,TRBV5-8,TGTGCCAGCAGTCCTAATATGAATCAGCCCCAGCATTTT,CASSPNMNQPQHF
few,TRBD2,TRBJ2-2,TRBV7-9,TGTGCCAGCAGCTTAGCGCTGACTAGCGACACCGGGGAGCTGTTTTTT,CASSLALTSDTGELFF
few,.,TRBJ2-1,TRBV4-3,TGCGCCAGCAGCCAAGAAGGGTTAAGCTCCTACAATGAGCAGTTCTTC,CASSQEGLSSYNEQFF
.,TRBD1,TRBJ2-5,TRBV29-1,TGCAGCTCGACGGCAGGGGGCAGGAGGGAGACCCAGTACTTC,CSSTAGGRRETQYF
few,.,TRBJ2-3,TRBV28,TGTGCCAGCCACGCGGGCGGTTGGCCAGATACGCAGTATTTT,CASHAGGWPDTQYF
.,.,TRBJ2-7,TRBV10-3,TGTGCCATCAGTGACCAGGGCCACTACGAGCAGTACTTC,CAISDQGHYEQYF
few,TRBD1,TRBJ2-1,TRBV29-1,TGCAGCGTCGAGGGACAGGGGGCCTTGAATGAGCAGTTCTTC,CSVEGQGALNEQFF
.,.,TRBJ2-6,TRBV7-2,TGTGCCAGCAGCTTTACGGTCTCTGGGGCCAACGTCCTGACTTTC,CASSFTVSGANVLTF
.,.,TRBJ1-3,TRBV6-5,TGTGCCAGCAGTTACGGGTACCCCGGGGCTGGAAACACCATATATTTT,CASSYGYPGAGNTIYF
.,.,TRBJ2-2,TRBV15,TGTGCCACCAGCGGAAGTTTCACCGGGGAGCTGTTTTTT,CATSGSFTGELFF
.,TRBD1,TRBJ2-7,TRBV28,TGTGCCAGCAGTTTACCTGGACAGGGGGCCTACGAGCAGTACTTC,CASSLPGQGAYEQYF
.,.,TRBJ2-5,TRBV7-2,TGTGCCAGCAGCTTAGACACGTTCCAAGAGACCCAGTACTTC,CASSLDTFQETQYF
.,TRBD2,TRBJ2-7,TRBV9,TGTGCCAGCAGCGTGGGACTATACTACGAGCAGTACTTC,CASSVGLYYEQYF
.,TRBD1,TRBJ2-7,TRBV7-2,TGTGCCAGCAGCGCAACCGGGACAGGGTGGTACGAGCAGTACTTC,CASSATGTGWYEQYF
few,TRBD2,TRBJ2-1,TRBV7-9,TGTGCCAGCAGCTCTCTAGCGGGGCGTTGGAATGAGCAGTTCTTC,CASSSLAGRWNEQFF
.,.,TRBJ2-5,TRBV30,TGTGCCTGGAGGGAAACAGGGCCGGAGACCCAGTACTTC,CAWRETGPETQYF
.,.,TRBJ2-7,TRBV4-1,TGCGCCAGCAGCCAATCCACAGGGTTCTCCTACGAGCAGTACTTC,CASSQSTGFSYEQYF
few,TRBD2,TRBJ2-1,TRBV5-1,TGCGCCAGCAGCCTAAATAGCGGGAGGTCCTACAATGAGCAGTTCTTC,CASSLNSGRSYNEQFF
few,.,TRBJ1-4,TRBV4-1,TGCGCCAGCAGCCCCTACCTCGATGAAAAACTGTTTTTT,CASSPYLDEKLFF
.,.,TRBJ2-7,TRBV7-9,TGTGCCAGCAGGCCCACCGTGGCGGCGCACTACGAGCAGTACTTC,CASRPTVAAHYEQYF
few,.,TRBJ2-1,TRBV7-9,TGTGCCAGCAGCCCAGGGAGGGAGCAGTTCTTC,CASSPGREQFF
.,.,TRBJ2-3,TRBV25-1,TGTGCCAGCAGTGAATCAATCTCGACAGATACGCAGTATTTT,CASSESISTDTQYF
.,.,TRBJ2-7,TRBV27,TGTGCCAGCAGTCGTCGCTCCGGGGAACCCTACGAGCAGTACTTC,CASSRRSGEPYEQYF
.,TRBD1,TRBJ2-7,TRBV25-1,TGTGCCAGCAGAAGGGGACAGGGCTCCTACGAGCAGTACTTC,CASRRGQGSYEQYF
.,.,TRBJ2-6,TRBV28,TGTGCCACAAAAAGGACTTCCTCTGGGGCCAACGTCCTGACTTTC,CATKRTSSGANVLTF
few,.,TRBJ2-7,TRBV27,TGTGCCAGCAGTTCCCATCAGAGCTACGAGCAGTACTTC,CASSSHQSYEQYF
.,.,TRBJ2-7,TRBV28,TGTGCCAGCCAGAGTGGCAGGGGTTCTCACGAGCAGTACTTC,CASQSGRGSHEQYF
few,.,TRBJ2-7,TRBV13,TGTGCCAGCAGCCCCCTATACTACGAGCAGTACTTC,CASSPLYYEQYF
.,.,TRBJ1-1,TRBV9,TGTGCCAGCAGCGTAACAGGGCTGAACACTGAAGCTTTCTTT,CASSVTGLNTEAFF
.,.,TRBJ2-3,TRBV4-3,TGCGCCAGCAGCCGAGAGTATGGTGGGACAGATACGCAGTATTTT,CASSREYGGTDTQYF
.,.,TRBJ2-7,TRBV30,TGTGCCTGGAGTGTAGGGACCTACGAGCAGTACTTC,CAWSVGTYEQYF
.,.,TRBJ2-2,TRBV9,TGTGCCAGCGGAAACACCGCAGGTGGAACCGGGGAGCTGTTTTTT,CASGNTAGGTGELFF
.,.,TRBJ2-3,TRBV27,TGTGCCAGCAGTCCGACGGAGGATACGCAGTATTTT,CASSPTEDTQYF
.,TRBD2,TRBJ2-7,TRBV29-1,TGCAGCGCCGGAAGACTAGCGGACTCCTACGAGCAGTACTTC,CSAGRLADSYEQYF
.,TRBD2,TRBJ2-5,TRBV30,TGTGCCTGGAGTGTACTAGCGGGGACCCAGTACTTC,CAWSVLAGTQYF